Listed below are T cell receptor beta chains from one sample, sequenced in a study of T cell responses to AZD1222 COVID-19 vaccine. Data came from immunoSEQ multiplex PCR; TCRdb stores just in-frame clones and leaves some out. The profile shows 100,000 to 150,000 clones, around 89% of them singletons. The specimen was peripheral blood, collected on day 0 of AZD1222 vaccination. The receptor source for this set is an adult in good health. Both conserved end residues are part of each CDR3. The D gene is left open where the match is weak. Size is omitted from some rows. Given values are once, few, many or a class for expanded clones.

TRBJ1-2	.	.	TRBV7-2	CASTLSGPRGYTF	TGTGCCAGCACCCTCTCGGGGCCGAGGGGCTACACCTTC
TRBJ2-5	TRBD2	.	TRBV11-2	CASSLDTSGGAGTQYF	TGTGCCAGCAGCTTAGACACTAGCGGGGGGGCCGGGACCCAGTACTTC
TRBJ2-4	TRBD2	.	TRBV28	CASSSTSASSKNIQYF	TGTGCCAGCAGTTCGACTAGCGCTTCTTCCAAAAACATTCAGTACTTC
TRBJ2-1	TRBD1	once	TRBV3-1/TRBV3-2	CASSPTGGAEFF	TGTGCCAGCAGTCCTACAGGGGGCGCCGAGTTCTTC
TRBJ1-2	.	.	TRBV28	CASSLMGGPINGYTF	TGTGCCAGCAGTTTAATGGGGGGCCCGATTAATGGCTACACCTTC
TRBJ2-3	.	.	TRBV10-3	CAISFLGADTQYF	TGTGCCATCAGCTTTCTAGGAGCAGATACGCAGTATTTT
TRBJ2-5	.	few	TRBV2	CASDEYQETQYF	TGTGCCAGCGACGAGTACCAAGAGACCCAGTACTTC
TRBJ1-5	.	.	TRBV5-5	CASSLDSPNQPQHF	TGTGCCAGCAGCTTGGACAGTCCCAATCAGCCCCAGCATTTT
TRBJ1-2	.	few	TRBV28	CASSAGYRAGGYTF	TGTGCCAGCAGCGCTGGGTACAGGGCAGGTGGCTACACCTTC
TRBJ2-2	.	.	TRBV7-9	CASSPENTGELFF	TGTGCCAGCAGCCCAGAGAACACCGGGGAGCTGTTTTTT
TRBJ1-2	.	once	TRBV5-6	CASSGGVGGYTF	TGTGCCAGCAGCGGAGGAGTGGGTGGCTACACCTTC
TRBJ1-4	.	.	TRBV7-2	CASSPGFSTFEKLFF	TGTGCCAGCAGCCCAGGGTTTTCAACCTTCGAAAAACTGTTTTTT
TRBJ1-5	.	.	TRBV2	CASRPGQGNQPQHF	TGTGCCAGCAGACCGGGACAAGGTAATCAGCCCCAGCATTTT
TRBJ1-4	.	once	TRBV7-3	CASSLNSGEKLFF	TGTGCCAGCAGCTTAAACTCAGGGGAAAAACTGTTTTTT
TRBJ1-2	.	.	TRBV10-3	CAISGTSGAGYTF	TGTGCCATCAGTGGTACGAGCGGGGCTGGCTACACCTTC
TRBJ1-5	.	.	TRBV19	CASSIVPGENQPQHF	TGTGCCAGTAGTATCGTACCCGGGGAAAATCAGCCCCAGCATTTT
TRBJ2-3	.	.	TRBV2	CASTSTGLATDTQYF	TGTGCCAGCACCAGCACTGGGCTAGCAACAGATACGCAGTATTTT
TRBJ2-3	TRBD2	.	TRBV5-4	CASRETSGPTDTQYF	TGTGCCAGCAGAGAAACTAGCGGGCCCACAGATACGCAGTATTTT
TRBJ2-7	.	many	TRBV12-3/TRBV12-4	CASSLGQQSMQYF	TGTGCCAGCAGTTTAGGGCAGCAAAGTATGCAGTACTTC
TRBJ1-2	TRBD1	.	TRBV6-5	CASRGTGNYGYTF	TGTGCCAGCAGAGGGACAGGGAACTATGGCTACACCTTC
TRBJ2-2	TRBD2	.	TRBV5-1	CASSWDYTTGELFF	TGCGCCAGCAGCTGGGACTATACAACCGGGGAGCTGTTTTTT
TRBJ2-1	TRBD2	.	TRBV11-3	CASSPSGRGELGEQFF	TGTGCCAGCAGCCCGTCAGGGCGGGGGGAATTGGGTGAGCAGTTCTTC
TRBJ2-3	.	.	TRBV7-2	CASSLGHTDTQYF	TGTGCCAGCAGCTTAGGGCACACAGATACGCAGTATTTT
TRBJ1-1	.	once	TRBV30	CAWSVSRSSRGNTEAFF	TGTGCCTGGAGTGTGTCCAGATCCAGTCGGGGAAACACTGAAGCTTTCTTT
TRBJ1-6	TRBD1	.	TRBV28	CASSSDRDWSPLHF	TGTGCCAGCAGTTCGGACAGGGATTGGTCACCCCTCCACTTT
TRBJ2-7	.	.	TRBV13	CASSYTGNREQYF	TGTGCCAGCAGTTATACAGGGAACAGGGAGCAGTACTTC
TRBJ2-2	.	.	TRBV3-1/TRBV3-2	CASSRVGGRTGELFF	TGTGCCAGCAGCCGTGTAGGGGGGCGGACCGGGGAGCTGTTTTTT
TRBJ1-2	.	once	TRBV19	CASSWRGKGGGYTF	TGTGCCAGTAGCTGGAGGGGGAAGGGGGGTGGCTACACCTTC
TRBJ1-1	.	once	TRBV6-2/TRBV6-3	CASSRTTEAFF	TGTGCCAGCAGTCGGACTACTGAAGCTTTCTTT
TRBJ1-6	.	few	TRBV6-5	CASSMYRDSPLHF	TGTGCCAGCAGTATGTACAGGGATTCACCCCTCCACTTT
TRBJ1-1	.	.	TRBV2	CASSETTAKGTEAFF	TGTGCCAGCAGTGAAACGACGGCCAAAGGAACTGAAGCTTTCTTT
TRBJ2-7	TRBD1	.	TRBV7-2	CASRRSGTGYLSEQYF	TGTGCCAGCAGGCGGTCCGGGACAGGGTACTTGAGTGAGCAGTACTTC
TRBJ2-7	.	few	TRBV28	CASSFAGVGEQYF	TGTGCCAGCAGTTTTGCGGGTGTAGGCGAGCAGTACTTC
TRBJ2-5	.	once	TRBV19	CASSITASTGFTVETQYF	TGTGCCAGTAGTATCACGGCCTCTACAGGTTTCACGGTAGAGACCCAGTACTTC
TRBJ1-4	.	.	TRBV4-2	CASSQGVTRLMRKLFF	TGTGCCAGCAGCCAAGGCGTAACACGTTTAATGAGGAAACTGTTTTTT
TRBJ1-2	.	.	TRBV6-5	CASSYEGPPYGYTF	TGTGCCAGCAGTTACGAGGGGCCCCCCTATGGCTACACCTTC
TRBJ2-4	TRBD1	.	TRBV5-1	CASSLSGQGDKNIQYF	TGCGCCAGCAGCTTGTCGGGACAGGGAGACAAAAACATTCAGTACTTC
TRBJ1-5	.	.	TRBV2	CASSAGGDQPQHF	TGTGCCAGCAGTGCGGGGGGCGATCAGCCCCAGCATTTT
TRBJ2-3	.	.	TRBV10-3	CAISERRGPLDTQYF	TGTGCCATCAGTGAGAGGAGAGGGCCCCTAGATACGCAGTATTTT
TRBJ1-2	TRBD1	.	TRBV28	CASSAGTDGYTF	TGTGCCAGCAGTGCCGGGACAGATGGCTACACCTTC
TRBJ2-3	.	.	TRBV24-1	CATSDPDSHTDTQYF	TGTGCCACCAGTGATCCGGACAGCCACACAGATACGCAGTATTTT
TRBJ2-3	TRBD1	.	TRBV10-1	CASSVGQGETDTQYF	TGCGCCAGCAGTGTTGGACAGGGGGAAACAGATACGCAGTATTTT
TRBJ2-1	TRBD2	.	TRBV10-2	CASTHSGVRLNEQFF	TGCGCCAGCACCCATAGCGGGGTGCGCTTAAATGAGCAGTTCTTC